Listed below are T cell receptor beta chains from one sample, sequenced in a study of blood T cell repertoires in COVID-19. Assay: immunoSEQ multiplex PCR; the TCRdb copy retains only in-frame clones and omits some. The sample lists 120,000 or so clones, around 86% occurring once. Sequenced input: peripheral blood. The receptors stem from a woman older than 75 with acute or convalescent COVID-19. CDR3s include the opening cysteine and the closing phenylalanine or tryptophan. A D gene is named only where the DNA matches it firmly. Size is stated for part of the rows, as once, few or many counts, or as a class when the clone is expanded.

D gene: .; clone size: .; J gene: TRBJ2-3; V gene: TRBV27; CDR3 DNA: TGTGCCAGCAGTTCAATCTACACAGATACGCAGTATTTT; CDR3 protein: CASSSIYTDTQYF
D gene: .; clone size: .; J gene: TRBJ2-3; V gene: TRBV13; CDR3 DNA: TGTGCCAGCAGCTCGGAAAGACAGACAGAAGAATCCACAGATACGCAGTATTTT; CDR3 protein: CASSSERQTEESTDTQYF
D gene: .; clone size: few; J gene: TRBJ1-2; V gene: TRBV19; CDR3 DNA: TGTGCCAGTAGTCCCCCCCACAGTCTATATGGCTACACCTTC; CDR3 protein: CASSPPHSLYGYTF
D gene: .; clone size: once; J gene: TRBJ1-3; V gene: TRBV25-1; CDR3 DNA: TGTGCCAGCAGTGATGCGGGGGTCGGAAACACCATATATTTT; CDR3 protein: CASSDAGVGNTIYF
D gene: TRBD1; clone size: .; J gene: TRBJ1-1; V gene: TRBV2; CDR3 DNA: TGTGCCAGCAGTGCAGGACAGGGGCTTACGGGTACTGAAGCTTTCTTT; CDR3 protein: CASSAGQGLTGTEAFF
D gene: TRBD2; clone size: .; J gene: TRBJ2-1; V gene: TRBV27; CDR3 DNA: TGTGCCAGCAGTCGTCTAGCGGGGGGGCTTACTGAGCAGTTCTTC; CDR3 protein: CASSRLAGGLTEQFF
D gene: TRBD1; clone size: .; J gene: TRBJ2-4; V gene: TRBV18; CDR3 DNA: TGTGCCAGCTCACCAATGGGACAGGTAGCCAAAAACATTCAGTACTTC; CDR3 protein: CASSPMGQVAKNIQYF
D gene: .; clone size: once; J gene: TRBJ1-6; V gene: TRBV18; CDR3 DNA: TGTGCCAGCTCACCACTGACAGCCGGCTCCTATAATTCACCCCTCCACTTT; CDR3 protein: CASSPLTAGSYNSPLHF
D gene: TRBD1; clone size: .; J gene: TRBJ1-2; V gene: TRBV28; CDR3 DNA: TGTGCCAGCAGTTCCAGCCCGCGGACAGGGGGCTATGGCTACACCTTC; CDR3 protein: CASSSSPRTGGYGYTF
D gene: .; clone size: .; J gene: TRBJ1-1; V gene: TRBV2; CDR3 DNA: TGTGCCAGCAGCGGAGGGCGCGGGCGGAACACTGAAGCTTTCTTT; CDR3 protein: CASSGGRGRNTEAFF
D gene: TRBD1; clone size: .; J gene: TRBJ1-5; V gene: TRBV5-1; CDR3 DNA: TGCGCCAGCAGCTTCCTAGGACAGGGCGATCAGCCCCAGCATTTT; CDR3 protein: CASSFLGQGDQPQHF
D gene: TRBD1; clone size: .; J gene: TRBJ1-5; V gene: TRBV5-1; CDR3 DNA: TGCGCCAGCAGCCCTGGACAGGGTCAGCCCCAGCATTTT; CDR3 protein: CASSPGQGQPQHF
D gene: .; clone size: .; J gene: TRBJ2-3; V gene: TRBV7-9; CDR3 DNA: TGTGCCAGCCGCCTCGGGGGGCGAAAGGTGGAAGATACGCAGTATTTT; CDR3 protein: CASRLGGRKVEDTQYF
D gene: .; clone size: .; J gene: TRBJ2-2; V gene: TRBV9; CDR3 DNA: TGTGCCAGCAGCGTAGAACAGGGAAGGGGGGAGCTGTTTTTT; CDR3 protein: CASSVEQGRGELFF
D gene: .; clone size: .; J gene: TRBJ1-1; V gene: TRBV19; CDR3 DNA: TGTGCCAGTAGTGGGACGAAATCGCGGGGGGCCGCTGAAGCTTTCTTT; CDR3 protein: CASSGTKSRGAAEAFF
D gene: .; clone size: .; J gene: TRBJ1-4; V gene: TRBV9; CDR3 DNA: TGTGCCAGCAGCGTAGCGGCGGGGACTAATGAAAAACTGTTTTTT; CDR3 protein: CASSVAAGTNEKLFF
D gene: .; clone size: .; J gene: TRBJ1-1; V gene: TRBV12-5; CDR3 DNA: TGTGCTAGTGGTTTGGGGGACTTAACGGCTTTCTTT; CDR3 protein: CASGLGDLTAFF
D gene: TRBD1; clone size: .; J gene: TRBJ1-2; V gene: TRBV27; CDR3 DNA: TGTGCCAGCACCCGAGCGGGACAGGCTTATGGCTACACCTTC; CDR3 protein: CASTRAGQAYGYTF
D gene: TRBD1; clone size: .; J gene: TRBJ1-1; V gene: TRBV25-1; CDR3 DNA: TGTGCCAGCAGTGAATCGCAGGGGGCGGGCGCTGAAGCTTTCTTT; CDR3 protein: CASSESQGAGAEAFF
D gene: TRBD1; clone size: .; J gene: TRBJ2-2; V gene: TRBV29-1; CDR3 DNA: TGCAGCGTTAGAACCGGGACAGCGAACACCGGGGAGCTGTTTTTT; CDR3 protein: CSVRTGTANTGELFF
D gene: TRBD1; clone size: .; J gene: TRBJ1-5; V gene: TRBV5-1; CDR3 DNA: TGCGCCAGCAGCGCGGGGGACAGGTGGGATCAGCCCCAGCATTTT; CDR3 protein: CASSAGDRWDQPQHF
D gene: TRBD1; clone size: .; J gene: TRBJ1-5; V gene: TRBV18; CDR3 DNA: TGTGCCAGCTCCCCGACAGGGACCAATCAGCCCCAGCATTTT; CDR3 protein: CASSPTGTNQPQHF
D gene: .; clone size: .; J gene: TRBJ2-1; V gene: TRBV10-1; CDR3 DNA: TGCGCCAGCAGTGATCCCTCCCCCGCAGGCTACTATGAGCAGTTCTTC; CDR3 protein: CASSDPSPAGYYEQFF
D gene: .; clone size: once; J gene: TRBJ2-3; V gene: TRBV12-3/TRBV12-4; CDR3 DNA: TGTGCCAGCAGTTTAGATCTCCCCGCGCAGTATTTT; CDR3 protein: CASSLDLPAQYF
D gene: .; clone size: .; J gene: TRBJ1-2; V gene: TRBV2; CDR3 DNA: TGTGCCAGCACCAGAGACAGAAGCTATGGCTACACCTTC; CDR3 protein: CASTRDRSYGYTF
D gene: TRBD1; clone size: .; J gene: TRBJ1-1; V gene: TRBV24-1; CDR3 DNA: TGTGCCACCAGTGGTGCAGGGGGCACTGAAGCTTTCTTT; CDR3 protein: CATSGAGGTEAFF
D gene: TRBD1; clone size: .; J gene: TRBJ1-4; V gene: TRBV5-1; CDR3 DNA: TGCGCCAGCAGCTCCGGGACAGACTACGAAAAACTGTTTTTT; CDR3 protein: CASSSGTDYEKLFF
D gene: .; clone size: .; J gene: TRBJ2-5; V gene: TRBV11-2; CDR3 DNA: TGTGCCAGCAGCCCCGGGTGGTCGGGACAAGAGACCCAGTACTTC; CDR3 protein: CASSPGWSGQETQYF
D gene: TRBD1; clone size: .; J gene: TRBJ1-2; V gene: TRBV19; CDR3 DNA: TGTGCCAGCGGGGACAGCCTTCGAGGTTATGGCTACACCTTC; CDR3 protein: CASGDSLRGYGYTF
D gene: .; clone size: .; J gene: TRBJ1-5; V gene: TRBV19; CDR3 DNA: TGTGCCAGTAGTATGACAGGCAATCAGCCCCAGCATTTT; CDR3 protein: CASSMTGNQPQHF
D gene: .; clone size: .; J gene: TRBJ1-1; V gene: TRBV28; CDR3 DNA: TGTGCCAGCAGTCTAAACTCCGATACTAACACTGAAGCTTTCTTT; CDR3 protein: CASSLNSDTNTEAFF
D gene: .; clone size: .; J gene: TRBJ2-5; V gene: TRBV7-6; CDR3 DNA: TGTGCCAGCAAAGGGACGGGGGGCCTCCGAGAGACCCAGTACTTC; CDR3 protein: CASKGTGGLRETQYF
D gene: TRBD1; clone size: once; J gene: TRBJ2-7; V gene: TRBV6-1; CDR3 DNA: TGTGCCAGCAGTGAGTGGCAGGGGGTCTACGAGCAGTACTTC; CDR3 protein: CASSEWQGVYEQYF
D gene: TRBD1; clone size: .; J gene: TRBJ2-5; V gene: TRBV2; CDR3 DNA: TGTGCCAGCAGTTGGGACAGGGGGCGAGTAGAGACCCAGTACTTC; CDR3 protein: CASSWDRGRVETQYF
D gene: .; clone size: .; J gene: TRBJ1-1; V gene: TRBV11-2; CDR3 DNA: TGTGCCAGCAGCCCCACAGGTCGGGGGGGCAAGGGTGAAGCTTTCTTT; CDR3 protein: CASSPTGRGGKGEAFF
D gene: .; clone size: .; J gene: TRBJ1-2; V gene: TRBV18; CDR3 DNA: TGTGCCAGCTCACCAGGGGCGGCCTATGGCTACACCTTC; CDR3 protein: CASSPGAAYGYTF
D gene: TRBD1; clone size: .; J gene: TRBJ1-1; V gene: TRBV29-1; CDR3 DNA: TGCAGCTCCCTCACAGGGGAAACTGAAGCTTTCTTT; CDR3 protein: CSSLTGETEAFF
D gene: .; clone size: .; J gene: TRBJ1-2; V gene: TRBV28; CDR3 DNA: TGTGCCAGCAGTTTAAGGCAGGTAGTACATGGCTACACCTTC; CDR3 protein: CASSLRQVVHGYTF
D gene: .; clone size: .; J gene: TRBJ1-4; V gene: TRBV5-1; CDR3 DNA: TGCGCCAGCAGCCCACGGGCCGGGGATGAAAAACTGTTTTTT; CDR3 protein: CASSPRAGDEKLFF
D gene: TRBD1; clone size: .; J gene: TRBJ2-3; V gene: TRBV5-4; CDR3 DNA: TGTGCCAGCAGCTCCGGGACAGGGGGCGGGACAGATACGCAGTATTTT; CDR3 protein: CASSSGTGGGTDTQYF
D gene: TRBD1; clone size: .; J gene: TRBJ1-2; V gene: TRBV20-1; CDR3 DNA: TGCAGTGCTAGTGGGACAGGGACTGGCTACACCTTC; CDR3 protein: CSASGTGTGYTF
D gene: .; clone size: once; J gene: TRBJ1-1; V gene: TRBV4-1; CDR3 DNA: TGCGCCAGCAGCCACGACCTACGCCAGTCGAGGGCTGAAGCTTTCTTT; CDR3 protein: CASSHDLRQSRAEAFF
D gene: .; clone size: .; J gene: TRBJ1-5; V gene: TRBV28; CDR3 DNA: TGTGCCAGCAGTCTTGGCGGCACAACTAGCAATCAGCCCCAGCATTTT; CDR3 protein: CASSLGGTTSNQPQHF
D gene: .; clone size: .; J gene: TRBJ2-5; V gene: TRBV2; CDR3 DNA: TGTGCCAGCAATCCACAAGAGACCCAGTACTTC; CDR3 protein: CASNPQETQYF
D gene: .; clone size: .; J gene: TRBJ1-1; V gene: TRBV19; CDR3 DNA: TGTGCCAGTAGTAATCAGTGGACTGAAGCTTTCTTT; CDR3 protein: CASSNQWTEAFF
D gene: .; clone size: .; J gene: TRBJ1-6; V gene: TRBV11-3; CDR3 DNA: TGTGCCAGCAGCTCCCCATATGGCCCCAGGTACAATTCACCCCTCCACTTT; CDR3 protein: CASSSPYGPRYNSPLHF
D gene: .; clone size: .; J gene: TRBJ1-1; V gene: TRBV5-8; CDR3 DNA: TGTGCCAGCAGCCCACCTGCGGGAGTGAAGGCTTTCTTT; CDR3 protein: CASSPPAGVKAFF